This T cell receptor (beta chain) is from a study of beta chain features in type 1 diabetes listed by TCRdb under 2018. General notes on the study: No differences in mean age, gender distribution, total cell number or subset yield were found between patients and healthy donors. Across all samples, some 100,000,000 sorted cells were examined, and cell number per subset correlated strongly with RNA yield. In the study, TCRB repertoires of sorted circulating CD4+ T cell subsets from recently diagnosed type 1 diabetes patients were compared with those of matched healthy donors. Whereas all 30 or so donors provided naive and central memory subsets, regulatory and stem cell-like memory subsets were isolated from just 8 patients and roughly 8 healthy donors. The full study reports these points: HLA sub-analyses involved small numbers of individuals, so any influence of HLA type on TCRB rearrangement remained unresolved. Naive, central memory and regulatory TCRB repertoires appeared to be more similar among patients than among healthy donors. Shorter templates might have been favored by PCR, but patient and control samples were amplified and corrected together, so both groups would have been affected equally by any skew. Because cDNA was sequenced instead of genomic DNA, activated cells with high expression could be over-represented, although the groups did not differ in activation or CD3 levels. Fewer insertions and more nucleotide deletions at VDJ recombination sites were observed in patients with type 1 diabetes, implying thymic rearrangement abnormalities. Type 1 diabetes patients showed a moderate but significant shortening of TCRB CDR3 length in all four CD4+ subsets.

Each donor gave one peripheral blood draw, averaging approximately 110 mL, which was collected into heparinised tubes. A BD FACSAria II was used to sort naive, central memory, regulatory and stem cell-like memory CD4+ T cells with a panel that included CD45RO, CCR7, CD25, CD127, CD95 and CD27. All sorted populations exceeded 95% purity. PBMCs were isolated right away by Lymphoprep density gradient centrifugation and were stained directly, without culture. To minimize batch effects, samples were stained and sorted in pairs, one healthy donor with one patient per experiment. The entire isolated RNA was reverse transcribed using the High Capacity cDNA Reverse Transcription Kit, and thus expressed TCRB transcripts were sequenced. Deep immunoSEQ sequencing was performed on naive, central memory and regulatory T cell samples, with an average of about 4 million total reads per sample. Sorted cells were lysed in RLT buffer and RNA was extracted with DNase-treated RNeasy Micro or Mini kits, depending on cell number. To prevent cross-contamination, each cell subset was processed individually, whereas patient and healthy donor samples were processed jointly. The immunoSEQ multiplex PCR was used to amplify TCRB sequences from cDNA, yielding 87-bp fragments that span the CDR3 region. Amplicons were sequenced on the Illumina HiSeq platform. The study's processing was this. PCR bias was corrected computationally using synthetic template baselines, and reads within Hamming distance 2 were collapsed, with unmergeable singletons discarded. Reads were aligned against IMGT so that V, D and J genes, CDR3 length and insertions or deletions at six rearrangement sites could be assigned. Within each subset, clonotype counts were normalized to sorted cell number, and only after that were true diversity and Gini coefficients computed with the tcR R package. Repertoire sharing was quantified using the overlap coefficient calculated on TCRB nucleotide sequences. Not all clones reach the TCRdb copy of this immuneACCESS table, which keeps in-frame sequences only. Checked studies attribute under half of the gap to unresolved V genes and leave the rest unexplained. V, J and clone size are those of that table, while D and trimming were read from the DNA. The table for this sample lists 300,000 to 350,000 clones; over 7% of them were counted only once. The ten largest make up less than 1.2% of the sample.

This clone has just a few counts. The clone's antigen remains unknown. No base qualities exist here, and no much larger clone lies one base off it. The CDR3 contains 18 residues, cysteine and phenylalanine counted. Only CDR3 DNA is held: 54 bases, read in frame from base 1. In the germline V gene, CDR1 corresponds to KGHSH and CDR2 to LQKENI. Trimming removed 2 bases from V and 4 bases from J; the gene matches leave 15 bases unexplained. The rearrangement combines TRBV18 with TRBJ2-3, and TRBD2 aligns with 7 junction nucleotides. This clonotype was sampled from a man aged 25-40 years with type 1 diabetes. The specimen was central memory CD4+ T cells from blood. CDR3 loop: CASSPATGSAGRADTQYF. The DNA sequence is TGTGCCAGCTCACCAGCAACGGGGTCAGCGGGGAGGGCAGATACGCAGTATTTT.